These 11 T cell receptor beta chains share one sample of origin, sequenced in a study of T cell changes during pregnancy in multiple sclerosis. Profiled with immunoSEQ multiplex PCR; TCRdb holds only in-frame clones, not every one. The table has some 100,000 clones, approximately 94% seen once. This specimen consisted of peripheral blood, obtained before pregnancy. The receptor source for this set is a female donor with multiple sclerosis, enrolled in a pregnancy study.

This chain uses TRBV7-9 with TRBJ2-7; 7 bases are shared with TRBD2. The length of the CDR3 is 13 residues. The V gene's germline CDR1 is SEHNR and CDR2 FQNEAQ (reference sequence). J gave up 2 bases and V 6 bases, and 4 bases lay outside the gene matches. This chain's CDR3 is CASRAGLTYEQYF. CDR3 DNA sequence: TGTGCCAGCAGAGCGGGACTTACCTACGAGCAGTACTTC.

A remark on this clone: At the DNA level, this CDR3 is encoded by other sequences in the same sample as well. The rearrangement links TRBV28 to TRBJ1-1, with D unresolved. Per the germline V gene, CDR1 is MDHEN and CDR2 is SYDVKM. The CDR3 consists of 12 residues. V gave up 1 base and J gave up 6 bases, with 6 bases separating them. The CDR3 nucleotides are TGTGCCAGCAGTTTATCCGGGGCTGAAGCTTTCTTT. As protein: CASSLSGAEAFF.

DNA of the CDR3: TGCGCCAGCAGCCAAGAGCCGGGGTCCGGGGAGCTGTTTTTT. Its protein product is CASSQEPGSGELFF. The chain links TRBV4-3 to TRBJ2-2; a possible D gene is TRBD2 (5 bases). Looked up from germline, CDR1 is LGHNA and CDR2 is YSLEER. V shed 0 bases and J shed 6 bases, with 8 bases lying between them. The CDR3 sequence is 14 residues long.

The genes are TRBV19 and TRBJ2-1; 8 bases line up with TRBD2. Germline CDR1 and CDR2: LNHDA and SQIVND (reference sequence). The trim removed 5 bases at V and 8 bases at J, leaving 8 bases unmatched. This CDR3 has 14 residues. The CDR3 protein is CASSPGTRAHEQFF. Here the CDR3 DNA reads TGTGCCAGTAGTCCTGGGACTAGGGCCCATGAGCAGTTCTTC.

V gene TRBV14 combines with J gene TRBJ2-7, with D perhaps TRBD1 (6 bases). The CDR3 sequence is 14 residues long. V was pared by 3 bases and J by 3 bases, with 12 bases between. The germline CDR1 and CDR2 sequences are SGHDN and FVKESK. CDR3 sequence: CASSQNTDSYEQYF. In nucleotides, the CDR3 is TGTGCCAGCAGCCAGAATACGGACAGCTACGAGCAGTACTTC.

This CDR3 reads CASMTGRLFGELFF. The CDR3 DNA reads TGTGCCAGTATGACAGGCCGTCTATTCGGGGAGCTGTTTTTT. The chain uses TRBV7-9 and TRBJ2-2, with TRBD1 as a possible D gene (6 bases). Trimming stripped 9 bases from V and 7 bases from J, with 18 bases between. The CDR3 runs to 14 residues. CDR1 is SEHNR and CDR2 is FQNEAQ in the germline V gene (reference sequence).

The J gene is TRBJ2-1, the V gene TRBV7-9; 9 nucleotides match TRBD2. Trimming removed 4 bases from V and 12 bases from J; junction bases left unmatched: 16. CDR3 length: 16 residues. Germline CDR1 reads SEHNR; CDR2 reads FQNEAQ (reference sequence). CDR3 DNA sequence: TGTGCCAGCAGCTCCCCTCGACATGGACTAGCGCGACGGCAGTTCTTC. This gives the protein CASSSPRHGLARRQFF.

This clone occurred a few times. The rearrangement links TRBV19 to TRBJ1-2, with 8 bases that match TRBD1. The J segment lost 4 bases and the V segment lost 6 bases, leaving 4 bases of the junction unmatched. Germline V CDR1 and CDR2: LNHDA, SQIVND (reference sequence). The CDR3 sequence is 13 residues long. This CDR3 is CASSRDRTYGYTF. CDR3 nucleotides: TGTGCCAGTAGCCGGGACAGGACCTATGGCTACACCTTC.

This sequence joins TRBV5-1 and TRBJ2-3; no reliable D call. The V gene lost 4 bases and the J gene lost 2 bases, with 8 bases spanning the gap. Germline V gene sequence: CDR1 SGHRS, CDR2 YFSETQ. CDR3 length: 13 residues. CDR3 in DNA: TGCGCCAGCAGCCCCTATCTCACAGATACGCAGTATTTT. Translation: CASSPYLTDTQYF.

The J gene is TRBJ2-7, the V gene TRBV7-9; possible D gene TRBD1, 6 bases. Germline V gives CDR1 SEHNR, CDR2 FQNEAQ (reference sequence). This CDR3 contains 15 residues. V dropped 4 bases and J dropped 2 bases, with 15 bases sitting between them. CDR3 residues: CASSSPAGDPYEQYF. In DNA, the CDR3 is TGTGCCAGCAGCTCCCCGGCAGGGGACCCCTACGAGCAGTACTTC.

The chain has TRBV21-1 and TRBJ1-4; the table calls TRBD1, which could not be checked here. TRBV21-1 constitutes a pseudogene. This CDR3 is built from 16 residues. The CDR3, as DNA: TGTGCCAGCAGCAATGGCAGGGGGCTAGCTAATGAAAAACTGTTTTTT. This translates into CASSNGRGLANEKLFF.